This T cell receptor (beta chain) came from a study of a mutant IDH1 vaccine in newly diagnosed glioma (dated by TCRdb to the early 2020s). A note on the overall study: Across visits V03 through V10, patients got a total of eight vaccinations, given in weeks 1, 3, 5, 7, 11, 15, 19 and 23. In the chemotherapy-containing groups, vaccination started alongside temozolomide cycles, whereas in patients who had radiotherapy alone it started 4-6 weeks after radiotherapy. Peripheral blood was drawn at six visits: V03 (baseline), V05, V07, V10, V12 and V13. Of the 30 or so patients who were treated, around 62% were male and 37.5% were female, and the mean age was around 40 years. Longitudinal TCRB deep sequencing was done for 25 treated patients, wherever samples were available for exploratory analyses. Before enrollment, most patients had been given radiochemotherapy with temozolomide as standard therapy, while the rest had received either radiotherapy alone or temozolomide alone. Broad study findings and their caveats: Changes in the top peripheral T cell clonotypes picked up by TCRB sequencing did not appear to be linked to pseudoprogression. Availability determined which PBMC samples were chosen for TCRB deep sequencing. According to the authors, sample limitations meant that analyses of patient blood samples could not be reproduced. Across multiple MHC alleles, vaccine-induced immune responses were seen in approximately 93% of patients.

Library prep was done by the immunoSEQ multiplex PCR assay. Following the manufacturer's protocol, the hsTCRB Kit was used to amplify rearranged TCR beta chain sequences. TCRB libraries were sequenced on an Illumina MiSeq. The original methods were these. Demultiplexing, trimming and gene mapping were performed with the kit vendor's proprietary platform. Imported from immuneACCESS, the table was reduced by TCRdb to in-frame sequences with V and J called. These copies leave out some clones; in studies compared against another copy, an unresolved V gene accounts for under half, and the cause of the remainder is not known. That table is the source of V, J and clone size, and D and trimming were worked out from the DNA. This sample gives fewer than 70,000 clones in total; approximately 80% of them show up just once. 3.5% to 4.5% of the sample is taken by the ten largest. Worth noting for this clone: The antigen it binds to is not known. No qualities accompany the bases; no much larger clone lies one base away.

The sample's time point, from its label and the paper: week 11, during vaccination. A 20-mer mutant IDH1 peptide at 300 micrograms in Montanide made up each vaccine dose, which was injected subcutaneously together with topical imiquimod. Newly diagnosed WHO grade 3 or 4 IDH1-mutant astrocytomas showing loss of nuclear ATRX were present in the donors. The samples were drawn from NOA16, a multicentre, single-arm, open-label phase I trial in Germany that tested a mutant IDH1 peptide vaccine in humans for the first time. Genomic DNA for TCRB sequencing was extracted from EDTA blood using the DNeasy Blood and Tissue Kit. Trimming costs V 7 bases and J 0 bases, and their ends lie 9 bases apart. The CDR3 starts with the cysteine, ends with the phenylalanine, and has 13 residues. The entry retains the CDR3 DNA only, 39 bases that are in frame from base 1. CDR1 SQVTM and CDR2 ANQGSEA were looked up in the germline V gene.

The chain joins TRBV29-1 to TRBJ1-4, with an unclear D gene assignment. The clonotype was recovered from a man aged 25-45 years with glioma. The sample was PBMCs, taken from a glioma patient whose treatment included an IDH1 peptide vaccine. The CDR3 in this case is CSAKSATNEKLFF. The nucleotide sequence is TGCAGCGCTAAGAGTGCAACTAATGAAAAACTGTTTTTT.